This T cell receptor beta chain was captured in a study of blood T cells in healthy people across ages. Study-level results: Donor CMV status, an unknown factor, possibly confounded changes in expanded clonotypes. Among T cells, TCR beta diversity per million cells dropped roughly linearly as age rose.

In its sample, this clonotype was seen a few times. Its target is not known. The CDR3 runs 13 residues. CDR1 and CDR2 (germline): SGHRS, YFSETQ. For the second PCR, which ran for about 7 to 11 cycles, a sample-barcoded 5' primer and a J-beta primer mix were used. Via MiXCR, TCRdb re-called the 5' RACE reads, giving one row per CDR3 protein. The top ten clones hold around an eighth of a sample with approximately 880,000 distinct CDR3 sequences, roughly 43% of them seen once. Isolation per sample recovered at least 6 million PBMCs. The clonotype originates from a man younger than 45 in good health. The genes are TRBV5-1 and TRBJ2-4; TRBD2 is a possible D gene (5 bases). Gene TRBJ2-7 matches the end of the DNA better, so the J call may be wrong. The sample taken for sequencing was blood. The CDR3 sequence is CASSWGAGYEQYF. CDR3 nucleotide sequence: TGCGCCAGCAGCTGGGGTGCGGGCTACGAGCAGTACTTC.